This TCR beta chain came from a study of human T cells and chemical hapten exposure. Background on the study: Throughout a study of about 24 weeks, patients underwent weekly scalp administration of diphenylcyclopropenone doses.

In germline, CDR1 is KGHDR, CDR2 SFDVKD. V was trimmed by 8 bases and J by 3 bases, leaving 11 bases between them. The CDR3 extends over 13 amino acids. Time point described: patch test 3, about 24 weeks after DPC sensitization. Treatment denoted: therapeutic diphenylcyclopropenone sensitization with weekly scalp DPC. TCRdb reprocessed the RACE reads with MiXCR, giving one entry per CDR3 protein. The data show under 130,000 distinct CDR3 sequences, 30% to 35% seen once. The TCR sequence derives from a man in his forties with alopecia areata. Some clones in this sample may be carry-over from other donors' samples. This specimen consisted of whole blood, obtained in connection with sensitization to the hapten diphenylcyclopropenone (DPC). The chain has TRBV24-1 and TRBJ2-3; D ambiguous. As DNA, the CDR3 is TGTGCCACCAACGCCCTGGGGACAGATACGCAGTATTTT. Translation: CATNALGTDTQYF.